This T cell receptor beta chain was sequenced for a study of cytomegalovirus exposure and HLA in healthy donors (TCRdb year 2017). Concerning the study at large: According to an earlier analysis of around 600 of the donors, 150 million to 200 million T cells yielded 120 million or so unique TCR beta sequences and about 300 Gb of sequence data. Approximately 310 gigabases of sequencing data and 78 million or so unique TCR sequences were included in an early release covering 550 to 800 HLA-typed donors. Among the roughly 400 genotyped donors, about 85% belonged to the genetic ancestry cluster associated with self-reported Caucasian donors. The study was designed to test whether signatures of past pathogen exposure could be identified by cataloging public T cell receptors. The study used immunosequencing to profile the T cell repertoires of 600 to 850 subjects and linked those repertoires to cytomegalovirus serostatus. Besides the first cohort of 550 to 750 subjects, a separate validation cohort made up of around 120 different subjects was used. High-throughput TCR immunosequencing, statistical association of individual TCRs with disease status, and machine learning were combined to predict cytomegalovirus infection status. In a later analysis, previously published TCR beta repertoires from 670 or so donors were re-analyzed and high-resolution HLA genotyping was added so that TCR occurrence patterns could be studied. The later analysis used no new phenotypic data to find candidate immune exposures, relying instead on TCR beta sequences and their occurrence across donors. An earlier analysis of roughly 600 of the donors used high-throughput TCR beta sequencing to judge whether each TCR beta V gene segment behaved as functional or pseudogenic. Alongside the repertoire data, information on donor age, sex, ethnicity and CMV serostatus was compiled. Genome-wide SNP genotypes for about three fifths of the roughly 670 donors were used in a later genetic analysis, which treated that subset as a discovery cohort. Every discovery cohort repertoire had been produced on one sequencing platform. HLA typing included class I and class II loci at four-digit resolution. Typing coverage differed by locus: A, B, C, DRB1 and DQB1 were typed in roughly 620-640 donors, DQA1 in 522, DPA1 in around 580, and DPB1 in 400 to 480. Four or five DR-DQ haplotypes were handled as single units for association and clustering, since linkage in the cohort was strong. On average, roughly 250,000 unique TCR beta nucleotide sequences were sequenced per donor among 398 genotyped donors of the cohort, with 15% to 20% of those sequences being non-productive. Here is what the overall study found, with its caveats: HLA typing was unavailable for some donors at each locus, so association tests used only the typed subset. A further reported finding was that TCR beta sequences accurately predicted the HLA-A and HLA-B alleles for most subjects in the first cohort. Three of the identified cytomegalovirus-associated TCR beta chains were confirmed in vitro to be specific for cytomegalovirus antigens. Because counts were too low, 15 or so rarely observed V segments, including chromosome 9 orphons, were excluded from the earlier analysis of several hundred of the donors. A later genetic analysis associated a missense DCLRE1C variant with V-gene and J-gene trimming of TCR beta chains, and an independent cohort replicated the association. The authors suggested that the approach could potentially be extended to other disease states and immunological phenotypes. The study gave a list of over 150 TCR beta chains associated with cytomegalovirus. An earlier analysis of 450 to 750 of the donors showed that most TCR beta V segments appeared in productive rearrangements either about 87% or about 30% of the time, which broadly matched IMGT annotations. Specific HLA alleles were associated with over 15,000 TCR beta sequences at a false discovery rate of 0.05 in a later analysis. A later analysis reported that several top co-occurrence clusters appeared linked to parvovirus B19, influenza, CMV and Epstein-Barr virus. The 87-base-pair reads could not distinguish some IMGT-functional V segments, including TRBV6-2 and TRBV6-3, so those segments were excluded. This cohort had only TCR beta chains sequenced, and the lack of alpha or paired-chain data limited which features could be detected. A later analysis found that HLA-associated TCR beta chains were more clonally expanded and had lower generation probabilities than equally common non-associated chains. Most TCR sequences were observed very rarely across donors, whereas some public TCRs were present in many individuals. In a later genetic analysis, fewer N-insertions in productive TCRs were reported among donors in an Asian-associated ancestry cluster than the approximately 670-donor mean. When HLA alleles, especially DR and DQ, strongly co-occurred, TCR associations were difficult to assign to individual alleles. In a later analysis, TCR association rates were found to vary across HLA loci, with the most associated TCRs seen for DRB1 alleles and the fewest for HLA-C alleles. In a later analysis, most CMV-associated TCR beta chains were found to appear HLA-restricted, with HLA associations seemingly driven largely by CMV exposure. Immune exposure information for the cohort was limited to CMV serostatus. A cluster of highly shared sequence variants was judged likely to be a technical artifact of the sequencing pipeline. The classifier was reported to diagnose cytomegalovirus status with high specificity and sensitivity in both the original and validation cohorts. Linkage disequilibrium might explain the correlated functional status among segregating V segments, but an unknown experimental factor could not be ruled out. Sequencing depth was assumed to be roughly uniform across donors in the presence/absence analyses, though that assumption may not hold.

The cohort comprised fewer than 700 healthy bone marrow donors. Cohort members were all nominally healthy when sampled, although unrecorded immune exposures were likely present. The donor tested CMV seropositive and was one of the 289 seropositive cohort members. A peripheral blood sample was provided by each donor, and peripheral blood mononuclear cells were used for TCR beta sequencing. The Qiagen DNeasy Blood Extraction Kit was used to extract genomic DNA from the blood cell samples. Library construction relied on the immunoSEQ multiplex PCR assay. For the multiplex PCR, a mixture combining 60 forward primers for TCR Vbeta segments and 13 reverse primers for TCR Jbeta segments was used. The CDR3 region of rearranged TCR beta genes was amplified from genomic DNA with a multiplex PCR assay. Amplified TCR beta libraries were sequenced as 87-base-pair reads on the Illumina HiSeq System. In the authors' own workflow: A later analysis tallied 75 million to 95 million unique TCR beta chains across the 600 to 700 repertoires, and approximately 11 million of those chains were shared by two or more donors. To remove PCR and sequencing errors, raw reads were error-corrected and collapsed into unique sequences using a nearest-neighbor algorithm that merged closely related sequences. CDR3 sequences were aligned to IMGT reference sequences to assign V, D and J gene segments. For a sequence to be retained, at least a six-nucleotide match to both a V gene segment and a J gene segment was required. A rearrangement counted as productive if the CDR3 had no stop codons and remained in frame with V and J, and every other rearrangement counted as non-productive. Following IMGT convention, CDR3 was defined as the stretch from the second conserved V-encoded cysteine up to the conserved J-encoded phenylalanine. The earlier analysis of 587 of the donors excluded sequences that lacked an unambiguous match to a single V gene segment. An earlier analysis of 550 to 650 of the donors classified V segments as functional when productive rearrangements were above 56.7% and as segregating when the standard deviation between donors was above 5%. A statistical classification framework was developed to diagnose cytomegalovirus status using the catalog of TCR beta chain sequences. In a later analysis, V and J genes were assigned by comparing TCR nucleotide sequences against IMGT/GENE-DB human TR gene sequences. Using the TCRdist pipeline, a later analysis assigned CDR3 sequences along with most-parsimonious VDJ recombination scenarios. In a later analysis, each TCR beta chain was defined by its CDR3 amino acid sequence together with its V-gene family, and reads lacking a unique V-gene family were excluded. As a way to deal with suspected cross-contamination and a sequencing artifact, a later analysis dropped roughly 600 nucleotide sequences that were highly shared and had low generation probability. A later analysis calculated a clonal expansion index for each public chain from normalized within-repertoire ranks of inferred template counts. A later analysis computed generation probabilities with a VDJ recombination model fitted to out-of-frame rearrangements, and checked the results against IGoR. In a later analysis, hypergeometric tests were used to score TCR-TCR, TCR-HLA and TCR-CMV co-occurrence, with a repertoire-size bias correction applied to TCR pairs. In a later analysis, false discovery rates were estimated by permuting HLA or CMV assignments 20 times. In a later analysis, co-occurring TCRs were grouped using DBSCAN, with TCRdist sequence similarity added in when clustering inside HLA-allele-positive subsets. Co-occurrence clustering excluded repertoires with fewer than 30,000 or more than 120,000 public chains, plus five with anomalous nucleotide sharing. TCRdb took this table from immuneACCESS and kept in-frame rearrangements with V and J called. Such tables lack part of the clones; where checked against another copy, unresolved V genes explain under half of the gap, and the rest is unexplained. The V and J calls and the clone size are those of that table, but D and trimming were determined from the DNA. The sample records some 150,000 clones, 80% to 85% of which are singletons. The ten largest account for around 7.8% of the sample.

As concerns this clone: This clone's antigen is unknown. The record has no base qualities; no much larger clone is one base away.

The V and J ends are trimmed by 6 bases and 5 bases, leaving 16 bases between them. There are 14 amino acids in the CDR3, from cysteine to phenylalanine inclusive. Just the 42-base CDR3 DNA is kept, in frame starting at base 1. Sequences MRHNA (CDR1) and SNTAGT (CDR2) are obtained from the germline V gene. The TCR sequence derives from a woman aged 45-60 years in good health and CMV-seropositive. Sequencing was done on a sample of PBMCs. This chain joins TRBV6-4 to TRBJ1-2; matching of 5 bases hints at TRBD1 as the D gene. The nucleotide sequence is TGTGCCAGCAGCCCGCAAGGGGTCGGGTATGGCTACACCTTC. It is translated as CASSPQGVGYGYTF.